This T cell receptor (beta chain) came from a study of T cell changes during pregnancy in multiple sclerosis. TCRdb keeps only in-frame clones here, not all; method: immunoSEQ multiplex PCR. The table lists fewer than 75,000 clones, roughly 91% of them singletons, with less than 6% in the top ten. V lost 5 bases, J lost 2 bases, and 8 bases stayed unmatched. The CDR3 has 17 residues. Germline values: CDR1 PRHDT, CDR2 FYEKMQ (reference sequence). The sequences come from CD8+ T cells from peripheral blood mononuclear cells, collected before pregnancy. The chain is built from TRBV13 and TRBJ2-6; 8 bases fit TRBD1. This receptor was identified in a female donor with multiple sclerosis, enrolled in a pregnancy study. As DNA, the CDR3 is TGTGCCAGCAGCCCCGGGACAGGCCCCACTGGGGCCAACGTCCTGACTTTC. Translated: CASSPGTGPTGANVLTF. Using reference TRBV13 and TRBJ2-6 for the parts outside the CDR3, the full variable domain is AAGVIQSPRHLIKEKRETATLKCYPIPRHDTVYWYQQGPGQDPQFLISFYEKMQSDKGSIPDRFSAQQFSDYHSELNMSSLELGDSALYFCASSPGTGPTGANVLTFGAGSRLTVL.